These 24 T cell receptor beta chains came from one sample sequenced in a study of T cells in Graves' hyperthyroidism and ophthalmopathy. Amplified regions were TCR beta CDR3 sequences from RNA transcripts. Using the HTBI primer set, a first-round RT-PCR was run on the TCR CDR3. TCRdb itself ran the multiplex PCR reads through MiXCR, one entry per CDR3 protein. The sample contains about 400,000 distinct CDR3 sequences, about 15% of which appear only once. The sequenced material came from blood. Receptors were obtained from a woman in her twenties or thirties with Graves' hyperthyroidism.

There are many counts of this clonotype. The V gene is TRBV3-1, the J gene TRBJ2-3; D is unresolved. From germline, CDR1 is LGHDT and CDR2 YNNKEL (reference sequence). The V end was cut by 0 bases, the J end by 1 base, with 11 bases between. This CDR3 is 16 amino acids long. In DNA, the CDR3 is TGTGCCAGCAGCCAAGAGGGTCTGGCCCGCACAGATACGCAGTATTTT. It encodes CASSQEGLARTDTQYF.

This clonotype was counted between two and nine times. J is TRBJ1-4 and V is TRBV9; 9 bases map to TRBD1. Germline V gene sequence: CDR1 SGDLS, CDR2 YYNGEE. The CDR3 is 16 amino acids. V dropped 0 bases and J dropped 8; count of bases not matched to a gene: 8. The CDR3 DNA follows: TGTGCCAGCAGCGTAGGATCGACAGGGGGGCGAGAAAAACTGTTTTTT. It translates to CASSVGSTGGREKLFF. Full variable domain (outside the CDR3, taken from reference TRBV9 and TRBJ1-4): DSGVTQTPKHLITATGQRVTLRCSPRSGDLSVYWYQQSLDQGLQFLIQYYNGEERAKGNILERFSAQQFPDLHSELNLSSLELGDSALYFCASSVGSTGGREKLFFGSGTQLSVL.

In this sample, this clonotype turned up a few times. The chain joins TRBV19 to TRBJ2-1, with TRBD1 matching 8 bases. Germline V CDR1 and CDR2: LNHDA, SQIVND (reference sequence). The CDR3 is 15 amino acids. After removal of 4 bases from V and 7 bases from J, the junction contained 9 bases not matched to a gene. CDR3 sequence: CASSKAGQGINEQFF. As DNA, the CDR3 is TGTGCCAGTAGTAAGGCTGGACAGGGAATAAATGAGCAGTTCTTC. The variable domain in full, with the rest retrieved from reference TRBV19 and TRBJ2-1, is DGGITQSPKYLFRKEGQNVTLSCEQNLNHDAMYWYRQDPGQGLRLIYYSQIVNDFQKGDIAEGYSVSREKKESFPLTVTSAQKNPTAFYLCASSKAGQGINEQFFGPGTRLTVL.

This clonotype was counted a few times. The chain employs TRBV10-2 and TRBJ2-6, with D hard to call. In germline, CDR1 is WSHSY, CDR2 SAAADI. The length of the CDR3 is 14 residues. The CDR3, as DNA: TGCGCAAGCCGCTACGACTCTGGGGCCAACGTCCTGACTTTC. Protein sequence: CASRYDSGANVLTF.

On this clonotype: The junction departs from the called germline gene at one end, perhaps through a read error. The CDR3: CASSLDPPDRQYF. CDR3 DNA: TGTGCCAGCAGCTTAGATCCCCCGGATAGGCAGTATTTT. The rearrangement joins TRBV11-2 to TRBJ2-3; D is unclear. Germline CDR1 is SGHAT and CDR2 is FQNNGV. This CDR3 is 13 amino acids long.

The V call is TRBV7-9, the J call TRBJ2-2; 8 bases fit TRBD1. CDR3 size: 16 residues. CDR1 is SEHNR and CDR2 is FQNEAQ in the germline V gene (reference sequence). Unmatched junction bases numbered 9, after V lost 5 bases and J lost 4 bases. Here the CDR3 reads CASSPGTGGPTGELFF. CDR3 coding DNA: TGTGCCAGCAGCCCGGGGACAGGAGGCCCCACCGGGGAGCTGTTTTTT.

This clonotype was recorded at least ten times. The V call is TRBV3-1, the J call TRBJ2-7; D unclear. This CDR3 comprises 13 residues. Trimming shortened V by 1 base and J by 3 bases, and 7 bases separated the two germline ends. Germline CDR1 is LGHDT and CDR2 is YNNKEL (reference sequence). Here the CDR3 reads CASSQVGGYEQYF. CDR3 bases: TGTGCCAGCAGCCAAGTTGGCGGCTACGAGCAGTACTTC.

This clonotype came up many times. The chain joins TRBV9 to TRBJ2-7; D is possibly TRBD2 (6 bases). Germline assignment: CDR1 SGDLS and CDR2 YYNGEE. CDR3 length: 14 amino acids. Trimming pared 4 bases from V and 6 bases from J, leaving 17 bases between. The CDR3 protein is CASSPRRAGIEQYF. Here the CDR3 DNA reads TGTGCCAGCAGCCCCCGACGGGCGGGGATCGAGCAGTACTTC.

This clonotype came up many times. This sequence joins TRBV20-1 and TRBJ2-1; no definite D call. The germline gives CDR1 DFQATT, CDR2 SNEGSKA (reference sequence). The V and J ends lost 6 bases and 0 bases respectively, with 12 bases between them. This CDR3 comprises 14 residues. CDR3: CSAPYISSYNEQFF. DNA of the CDR3: TGCAGTGCCCCCTATATTAGCTCCTACAATGAGCAGTTCTTC.

This clonotype has ten or more counts. The chain has TRBV2 and TRBJ2-1; TRBD1 is a possible D gene (5 bases). The V end lost 4 bases, the J end lost 3 bases, and 10 bases lay between the germline ends. Per germline, CDR1 SNHLY and CDR2 FYNNEI. This CDR3 is 14 amino acids long. CDR3 nucleotide sequence: TGTGCCAGCAGTGGGGGTAGGGGCTACAATGAGCAGTTCTTC. Its protein product is CASSGGRGYNEQFF.

This chain links TRBV29-1 with TRBJ2-2; D is perhaps TRBD2 (6 bases). Germline values: CDR1 SQVTM, CDR2 ANQGSEA. Trimming shortened V by 3 bases and J by 2 bases, and 7 bases separated the two germline ends. The CDR3 runs 13 residues. The CDR3 region is CSVERENTGELFF. The CDR3, as DNA: TGCAGCGTTGAGCGGGAAAACACCGGGGAGCTGTTTTTT.

This clonotype was found a few times. Possible read error: a much larger clone is one base away. V gene TRBV12-3 or TRBV12-4 combines with J gene TRBJ2-7; D remains ambiguous. With 4 bases removed from V and 5 bases from J, the gap between germline ends came to 9 bases. This CDR3 is built from 12 residues. CDR3 coding DNA: TGTGCCAGCAGTTCACACCCCCACGAGCAGTACTTC. The encoded protein is CASSSHPHEQYF.

The chain is built from TRBV24-1 and TRBJ1-2; 12 bases line up with TRBD1. Trimming cost V 6 bases and J 3 bases; bases outside gene matches: 10. This CDR3 contains 17 residues. Germline V lookup: CDR1 KGHDR, CDR2 SFDVKD. The CDR3 region has the DNA TGTGCCACCAGTTTTTGGGACAGGGGGCGCTTGGACTATGGCTACACCTTC. As protein: CATSFWDRGRLDYGYTF.

This clonotype came up many times. V gene TRBV28 combines with J gene TRBJ1-6; D gene uncertain. The V and J ends lost 3 bases and 11 bases respectively, with 11 bases between them. The CDR3 totals 13 residues. Germline assignment: CDR1 MDHEN and CDR2 SYDVKM. Written as DNA, the CDR3 is TGTGCCAGCAGTTTTTCGGGAATAACACCCCTCCACTTT. Protein product: CASSFSGITPLHF.

In its sample, this clonotype was seen many times. This chain connects TRBV7-2 to TRBJ2-3, with D hard to call. Germline CDR1 and CDR2: SGHTA and FQGNSA. V lost 3 bases and J lost 9, with 10 bases in between. The CDR3 totals 12 residues. CDR3 in amino acids: CASSFGGPTQYF. The CDR3 DNA follows: TGTGCCAGCAGCTTCGGTGGGCCCACGCAGTATTTT.

On this clonotype: The CDR3 ends on some other residue instead of the conserved phenylalanine or tryptophan, so this is likely a read error. The chain recombines TRBV9 with TRBJ1-1; a weak D match, TRBD1 (5 bases). With 3 bases removed from V and 1 base from J, the gap between germline ends came to 10 bases. The CDR3 extends over 14 amino acids. Germline V CDR1 and CDR2: SGDLS, YYNGEE. The CDR3 sequence: CASSGQGKNTEAFS. CDR3 nucleotide sequence: TGTGCCAGCAGCGGGCAGGGTAAGAACACTGAAGCTTTCTCT.

V gene TRBV28 combines with J gene TRBJ2-1, with D tentatively TRBD2 (6 bases). V was clipped by 7 bases and J by 5 bases, with 18 bases between them. The CDR3 has 15 residues. The germline V gene has CDR1 MDHEN and CDR2 SYDVKM. In DNA form, the CDR3 reads TGTGCCAGCAACCCTCCGGGACTGTCCGACAATGAGCAGTTCTTC. Translating it yields CASNPPGLSDNEQFF.

This clonotype occurred many times. This rearrangement joins TRBV11-2 to TRBJ1-2; 8 bases line up with TRBD1. In germline, CDR1 is SGHAT, CDR2 FQNNGV. The CDR3 sequence is 16 residues long. V lost 2 bases, J lost 2 bases, and 7 bases stayed unmatched. CDR3 loop: CASSLTDQGANYGYTF. CDR3 DNA: TGTGCCAGCAGCTTAACCGATCAGGGGGCCAACTATGGCTACACCTTC.

At least ten counts were recorded for this clonotype. The gene calls are TRBV29-1 and TRBJ2-7; maybe TRBD2 (6 bases). The CDR3 loop spans 14 amino acids. The V and J ends lost 4 bases and 2 bases respectively, with 15 bases between them. CDR1 is SQVTM and CDR2 is ANQGSEA in the germline V gene. In DNA, the CDR3 is TGCAGCGTTGTGTCGCCGGGAGTTCCCTACGAGCAGTACTTC. Translated, it gives CSVVSPGVPYEQYF.

There are a few counts of this clonotype. The chain has TRBV9 and TRBJ2-1; TRBD2 matches 12 bases. Germline CDR1 SGDLS, CDR2 YYNGEE. V shed 5 bases and J 6 bases; nucleotides not matched to a gene: 6. This CDR3 is built from 15 residues. CDR3 nucleotide sequence: TGTGCCAGCAGAGGACTAGCGGGACTGTGCAATGAGCAGTTCTTC. Its translation: CASRGLAGLCNEQFF.

This clonotype was detected many times. This chain connects TRBV9 to TRBJ1-2; weak D call: TRBD1 (5 bases). The CDR3 totals 16 residues. Germline values: CDR1 SGDLS, CDR2 YYNGEE. The V gene lost 0 bases and the J gene lost 7 bases, with 19 bases spanning the gap. The CDR3 spells CASSVASRVEYGGYTF. CDR3 nucleotide sequence: TGTGCCAGCAGCGTAGCATCCAGGGTGGAGTATGGTGGCTACACCTTC.

This clonotype occurred many times. The chain employs TRBV20-1 and TRBJ1-5; TRBD1 might be the D (5 bases). The CDR3 has 15 amino acids. Germline assignment: CDR1 DFQATT and CDR2 SNEGSKA (reference sequence). Trimming cost V 4 bases and J 3 bases, with 16 bases left between them. CDR3 nucleotides: TGCAGTGCTACGAGCGGGGGTCGGTTCAATCAGCCCCAGCATTTT. Protein product: CSATSGGRFNQPQHF.

This clonotype was observed many times. This chain links TRBV7-8 with TRBJ1-5; no firm D call. Deletions cut 1 base from V and 1 base from J, with 8 bases between. CDR1 is SGHVS, CDR2 FQNEAQ, per germline. The CDR3 has 15 residues. The DNA for the CDR3 is TGTGCCAGCAGCTTAGTGGCTTTGAGCAATCAGCCCCAGCATTTT. This sequence encodes CASSLVALSNQPQHF.

Many counts were recorded for this clonotype. V is TRBV5-1 and J is TRBJ2-7, with 10 nucleotides matching TRBD1. J was trimmed by 5 bases and V by 2 bases; bases with no gene match: 4. Germline V gene lookup returns CDR1 SGHRS and CDR2 YFSETQ. This CDR3 region has 14 residues. Written as DNA, the CDR3 is TGCGCCAGCAGCTTACGGACAGGGGGTGACGAGCAGTACTTC. Its translation: CASSLRTGGDEQYF.